This T cell receptor beta chain emerged from a study of vaccination and CD4 T cells after COVID-19. Treatment defined: roughly 10-day PBMC culture with coronavirus spike peptide pools or control peptides (ViraFEST assay). The V end lost 5 bases, the J end lost 3 bases, and 10 bases lay between the germline ends. The CDR3 totals 13 residues. Germline values: CDR1 SGHTA, CDR2 FQGTGA. Relative to its sample, this clonotype is large. As yet, its antigen is unknown. Oncomine TCR Beta short-read sequencing was applied to DNA from cultured CD4+ T cells. Each CDR3 protein gets one entry after TCRdb re-called the PCR reads with MiXCR. This sample carries 22,000 or so distinct CDR3 sequences, approximately 32% of them seen once, and the ten largest clones take roughly 12%.

This TCR came from a human donor with COVID-19. Sequenced input: cultured CD4+ T cells from blood. V and J are TRBV7-3 and TRBJ1-1; D unresolved. As DNA, the CDR3 is TGTGCCAGCAGCAGAGCAGGATACACTGAAGCTTTCTTT. Protein product: CASSRAGYTEAFF. Full variable domain (outside the CDR3, taken from reference TRBV7-3 and TRBJ1-1): GAGVSQTPSNKVTEKGKYVELRCDPISGHTALYWYRQSLGQGPEFLIYFQGTGAADDSGLPNDRFFAVRPEGSVSTLKIQRTERGDSAVYLCASSRAGYTEAFFGQGTRLTVV.